Following are 28 T cell receptor beta chains from one sample sequenced in a study of blood T cell repertoires in COVID-19. The repertoire was sequenced with immunoSEQ multiplex PCR; TCRdb's copy has only in-frame clones and lacks some. The profile shows around 200,000 clones, about 86% of them singletons. The sample consisted of peripheral blood. These TCRs come from a man between 45 and 60 years old with active or convalescent COVID-19.

V gene TRBV3-1 (or the pseudogene TRBV3-2) combines with J gene TRBJ2-5; 12 bases fit TRBD2. The J segment lost 5 bases and the V segment lost 1 base, leaving 5 bases of the junction unmatched. Germline CDR1 is LGHDT and CDR2 is YNNKEL (reference sequence). CDR3 length: 16 amino acids. In DNA form, the CDR3 reads TGTGCCAGCAGCCAAGCTGAGCTAGCGGGAGGGGAGACCCAGTACTTC. Translation: CASSQAELAGGETQYF.

This clone was seen once. The CDR3 region is CASSLYPGDYGYTF. Here the CDR3 DNA reads TGTGCCAGCAGTTTATACCCGGGGGACTATGGCTACACCTTC. The chain uses TRBV27 and TRBJ1-2; D is perhaps TRBD1 (5 bases). Germline V gene sequence: CDR1 MNHEY, CDR2 SMNVEV (reference sequence). V lost 1 base and J 3 bases, leaving 9 bases between the germline ends. The CDR3 sequence is 14 residues long.

This chain uses TRBV27 with TRBJ1-1; perhaps TRBD1 as D (5 bases). With 7 bases removed from V and 3 bases from J, the gap between germline ends came to 18 bases. This CDR3 contains 15 residues. Germline V lookup: CDR1 MNHEY, CDR2 SMNVEV (reference sequence). DNA of the CDR3: TGTGCCAGCAACTGGGGGGGATTGGGACACACTGAAGCTTTCTTT. This sequence encodes CASNWGGLGHTEAFF.

This clone came up once. The chain carries TRBV6-5 and TRBJ1-1; weak D call: TRBD1 (6 bases). V shed 3 bases and J shed 1 base, with 15 bases lying between them. The length of the CDR3 is 16 residues. The germline CDR1 and CDR2 sequences are MNHEY and SVGAGI. The CDR3 loop is CASSYALGAGNTEAFF. The CDR3 DNA follows: TGTGCCAGCAGTTATGCCTTGGGGGCAGGGAACACTGAAGCTTTCTTT.

The chain employs TRBV18 and TRBJ1-6; 8 bases map to TRBD1. Per the germline V gene, CDR1 is KGHSH and CDR2 is LQKENI. The CDR3 is 16 amino acids. Trimming at V came to 6 bases and at J to 5 bases, leaving 9 bases not matched to a gene. CDR3 loop: CASSQRAGGDNSPLHF. As DNA, the CDR3 is TGTGCCAGCTCGCAACGGGCAGGGGGCGATAATTCACCCCTCCACTTT.

The chain joins TRBV21-1 to TRBJ2-7; the DNA was not used to check the table's D call, TRBD2. TRBV21-1 is a documented pseudogene. CDR3 length equals 15 residues. The CDR3: CASSKVRVLSYEQYF. The DNA of the CDR3 is TGTGCCAGCAGCAAGGTGAGGGTTCTCTCCTACGAGCAGTACTTC.

The rearrangement joins TRBV4-3 to TRBJ2-1; TRBD2 agrees at 10 bases. The germline V gene encodes CDR1 LGHNA and CDR2 YSLEER. The CDR3 consists of 15 residues. V was clipped by 4 bases and J by 7 bases; unmatched bases: 7. CDR3 sequence reads: CASSLFSGGVNEQFF. DNA for the CDR3: TGCGCCAGCAGCCTTTTCAGCGGGGGGGTAAATGAGCAGTTCTTC.

This clone has just a few counts. The J gene is TRBJ2-7, the V gene TRBV6-5, with 7 bases that match TRBD1. The CDR3 spans 14 residues. The V gene's germline CDR1 is MNHEY and CDR2 SVGAGI. Germline trimming cut 1 base from V and 7 bases from J; bases unmatched to any gene: 7. Here the CDR3 reads CASSYFDRAGEQYF. The CDR3 DNA follows: TGTGCCAGCAGTTACTTCGACAGGGCTGGGGAGCAGTACTTC.

The rearrangement uses TRBV2 and TRBJ2-7, with 9 bases fitting TRBD1. This CDR3 is built from 14 residues. Germline V gene sequence: CDR1 SNHLY, CDR2 FYNNEI. The J segment lost 3 bases and the V segment lost 6 bases, leaving 6 bases of the junction unmatched. The CDR3 protein is CASSQRQGVYEQYF. The CDR3 DNA reads TGTGCCAGCAGCCAAAGACAGGGGGTCTACGAGCAGTACTTC.

The gene calls are TRBV4-3 and TRBJ2-7, with TRBD2 matching 9 bases. The CDR3 has 14 residues. The junction had 2 bases not matched to a gene; V was cut back by 3 bases and J by 2 bases. Germline CDR1 LGHNA, CDR2 YSLEER. CDR3 loop: CASSQAGGPYEQYF. CDR3 in DNA: TGCGCCAGCAGCCAGGCGGGGGGGCCCTACGAGCAGTACTTC.

The chain links TRBV5-4 to TRBJ1-1; D call uncertain. The CDR3 runs 13 residues. Germline loops: CDR1 SGHNT, CDR2 YYREEE (reference sequence). Deletions cut 6 bases from V and 4 bases from J, with 13 bases between. The CDR3 sequence: CASMSGFSTEAFF. CDR3 in DNA: TGTGCCAGCATGTCCGGGTTTTCCACTGAAGCTTTCTTT.

This chain connects TRBV5-5 to TRBJ2-5; 8 bases fit TRBD1. The V gene end was trimmed by 0 bases and the J gene end by 5 bases; junction bases not matched to a gene: 3. This CDR3 region has 14 residues. CDR1 is SGHKS, CDR2 YYEKEE, per germline (reference sequence). The CDR3 bases are TGTGCCAGCAGCTTGGGCCACAGGGGGGAGACCCAGTACTTC. It codes for CASSLGHRGETQYF.

CDR3 in DNA: TGTGCCAGCAGTTTACCCACCCTAGCTAACTATGGCTACACCTTC. The encoded protein is CASSLPTLANYGYTF. The chain joins TRBV28 to TRBJ1-2; D remains unclear. Germline CDR1 reads MDHEN; CDR2 reads SYDVKM. CDR3 length: 15 residues. The V end was cut by 2 bases, the J end by 0 bases, with 10 bases between.

The chain joins TRBV7-9 to TRBJ1-1; D is perhaps TRBD1 (5 bases). Germline V gene data show CDR1 as SEHNR and CDR2 as FQNEAQ (reference sequence). The CDR3 extends over 17 amino acids. V lost 1 base, J lost 0 bases, and 15 bases lay in between. The CDR3 protein is CASSLELGGTMNTEAFF. The CDR3 nucleotides read TGTGCCAGCAGCTTAGAGCTCGGGGGGACCATGAACACTGAAGCTTTCTTT.

This clone was observed a few times. The gene calls are TRBV7-8 and TRBJ1-1; the D gene is possibly TRBD1 (6 bases). Per the germline V gene, CDR1 is SGHVS and CDR2 is FQNEAQ. Trimming took 2 bases from V and 1 from J, leaving 11 bases between them. The CDR3 is 15 amino acids. The CDR3 here is CASSLSQGQNTEAFF. The CDR3 nucleotides are TGTGCCAGCAGCTTAAGCCAGGGACAGAACACTGAAGCTTTCTTT.

As regards this clone: Other DNA sequences in this sample translate to the same CDR3. V gene TRBV5-1 combines with J gene TRBJ1-4; 8 bases fit TRBD1. The trim removed 4 bases at V and 0 bases at J, leaving 2 bases unmatched. Per germline, CDR1 SGHRS and CDR2 YFSETQ. This CDR3 is built from 15 residues. CDR3 in DNA: TGCGCCAGCAGCCCGACAGGGGCAACTAATGAAAAACTGTTTTTT. Protein product: CASSPTGATNEKLFF.

The V gene is TRBV10-3, the J gene TRBJ1-3; perhaps TRBD1 as D (6 bases). This CDR3 has 15 amino acids. CDR1 is ENHRY, CDR2 SYGVKD, per germline. The V end lost 3 bases, the J end lost 4 bases, and 13 bases lay between the germline ends. The CDR3 spells CAISEQGQVGNTIYF. The DNA of the CDR3 is TGTGCCATCAGTGAACAGGGCCAGGTGGGAAACACCATATATTTT.

The chain links TRBV4-1 to TRBJ1-5; D is unresolved. The germline V gene has CDR1 MGHRA and CDR2 YSYEKL. CDR3 size: 16 residues. The V gene lost 1 base and the J gene lost 3 bases, with 13 bases spanning the gap. CDR3: CASSQGIGGVNQPQHF. CDR3 nucleotides: TGCGCCAGCAGCCAAGGGATAGGCGGGGTCAATCAGCCCCAGCATTTT.

V is TRBV18 and J is TRBJ1-6, with TRBD1 matching 7 bases. Trimming removed 4 bases from V and 10 bases from J; junction bases left unmatched: 7. Germline V gene data show CDR1 as KGHSH and CDR2 as LQKENI. CDR3 length: 14 amino acids. The CDR3 bases are TGTGCCAGCTCACTTCTCGACAGGGACTCACCCCTCCACTTT. Its protein product is CASSLLDRDSPLHF.

The genes are TRBV27 and TRBJ2-2; TRBD2 aligns across 9 bases. Germline values: CDR1 MNHEY, CDR2 SMNVEV (reference sequence). The CDR3 loop spans 16 amino acids. V dropped 5 bases and J dropped 2; count of bases not matched to a gene: 6. As DNA, the CDR3 is TGTGCCAGCAGTCACCCGGGACTAGCCAACACCGGGGAGCTGTTTTTT. This sequence encodes CASSHPGLANTGELFF.

This clone was seen just once. This rearrangement joins TRBV2 to TRBJ1-5; D call uncertain. In germline, CDR1 is SNHLY, CDR2 FYNNEI. The V and J ends lost 3 bases and 0 bases respectively, with 6 bases between them. The CDR3 loop spans 14 amino acids. The CDR3 bases are TGTGCCAGCAGTGATCAGTATAGCAATCAGCCCCAGCATTTT. It codes for CASSDQYSNQPQHF.

This rearrangement joins TRBV5-6 to TRBJ2-1; 8 nucleotides align to TRBD1. J lost 10 bases, V lost 4 bases, and 7 bases had no gene match. The germline V gene has CDR1 SGHDT and CDR2 YYEEEE. The CDR3 runs 13 residues. As DNA, the CDR3 is TGTGCCAGCAGCCCGGACAGGGCGGAAGAGCAGTTCTTC. Its protein is CASSPDRAEEQFF.

J is TRBJ1-5 and V is TRBV4-1; the match to TRBD1 covers 9 bases. Germline V gene lookup returns CDR1 MGHRA and CDR2 YSYEKL. This CDR3 comprises 17 residues. J was trimmed by 6 bases and V by 5 bases; bases with no gene match: 14. The CDR3 loop is CASSSGTGFVQSQPQHF. CDR3 nucleotides: TGCGCCAGCAGCTCCGGGACAGGGTTTGTACAAAGTCAGCCCCAGCATTTT.

This clone was observed a single time. The chain couples TRBV5-4 to TRBJ2-5; 12 nucleotides align to TRBD2. The germline CDR1 and CDR2 sequences are SGHNT and YYREEE (reference sequence). CDR3 length equals 14 residues. Losses at the gene ends were 4 bases for V and 2 bases for J; bases not matched to a gene: 0. The CDR3 coding sequence is TGTGCCAGCAGCCTAGCGGGGGGGCAAGAGACCCAGTACTTC. This translates into CASSLAGGQETQYF.

V usage is TRBV7-8 and J usage is TRBJ1-6; D is ambiguous. This CDR3 is built from 16 residues. CDR1 SGHVS and CDR2 FQNEAQ come from the germline V gene. The V and J ends lost 6 bases and 7 bases respectively, with 19 bases between them. The CDR3 coding sequence is TGTGCCAGCAGTGACCACCGGAGCAGCCTCAATTCACCCCTCCACTTT. Protein product: CASSDHRSSLNSPLHF. Based on the CDR3 plus reference TRBV7-8 and TRBJ1-6, the full variable domain is GAGVSQSPRYKVAKRGQDVALRCDPISGHVSLFWYQQALGQGPEFLTYFQNEAQLDKSGLPSDRFFAERPEGSVSTLKIQRTQQEDSAVYLCASSDHRSSLNSPLHFGNGTRLTVT.

The rearrangement links TRBV6-6 to TRBJ2-1; 8 bases align to TRBD1. Germline CDR1 and CDR2: MNHNY and SVGAGI (reference sequence). The CDR3 is 16 amino acids. V shed 4 bases, J shed 6 bases, and the junction held 11 bases outside the gene matches. CDR3: CASSFRTGSQGNEQFF. CDR3 DNA: TGTGCCAGCAGTTTTAGGACAGGGTCCCAGGGCAATGAGCAGTTCTTC.

The chain uses TRBV6-5 and TRBJ1-4; TRBD1 agrees at 8 bases. Germline V gene lookup returns CDR1 MNHEY and CDR2 SVGAGI. The CDR3 consists of 15 residues. V dropped 2 bases and J dropped 8; count of bases not matched to a gene: 7. The CDR3 DNA reads as TGTGCCAGCAGTTACCTCCAGGGGGCAAAAGAAAAACTGTTTTTT. Translation: CASSYLQGAKEKLFF.

This sequence joins TRBV6-5 and TRBJ1-6; no definite D call. CDR1 and CDR2 from the germline V gene are MNHEY and SVGAGI. The CDR3 length is 15 residues. Trimming left V 0 bases short and J 7 bases short, with 10 bases between. In DNA, the CDR3 is TGTGCCAGCAGTTACTCGCCAGGTGGCAATTCACCCCTCCACTTT. The encoded protein is CASSYSPGGNSPLHF.